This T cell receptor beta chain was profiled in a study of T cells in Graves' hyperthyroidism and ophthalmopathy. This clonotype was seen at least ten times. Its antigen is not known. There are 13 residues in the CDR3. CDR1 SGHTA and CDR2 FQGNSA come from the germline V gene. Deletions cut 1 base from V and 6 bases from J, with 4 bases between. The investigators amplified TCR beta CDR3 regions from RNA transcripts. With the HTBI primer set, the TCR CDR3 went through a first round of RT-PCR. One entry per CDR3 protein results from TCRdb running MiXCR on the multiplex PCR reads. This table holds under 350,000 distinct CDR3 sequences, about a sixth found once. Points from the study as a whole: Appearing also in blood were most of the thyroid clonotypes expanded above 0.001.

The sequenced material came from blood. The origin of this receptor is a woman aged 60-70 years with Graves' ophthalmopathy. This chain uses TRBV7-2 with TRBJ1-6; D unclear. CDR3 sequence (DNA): TGTGCCAGCAGCTTAGGGGTTAATTCACCCCTCCACTTT. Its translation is CASSLGVNSPLHF.